The rows below give T cell receptor beta chains drawn from one sample of a study of PD-L1 blockade in urothelial cancer. Generated by immunoSEQ multiplex PCR, the TCRdb table keeps only in-frame clones and is missing some. In the table there are about 56,000 clones, 70% to 90% of which are singletons. The source was PBMCs, collected around atezolizumab (anti-PD-L1) treatment. The source is a man aged 50 or older with urothelial cancer. The CDR3 runs from the conserved cysteine through the conserved F or W. A D gene is named only where the DNA matches it firmly.

14 | NA | TRBV7-9 | CASSLETENYGYTF
14 | TRBD1 | TRBV6-6 | CASSPDRVSTEAFF
17 | TRBD2 | TRBV6-1 | CASSARTSSRSGETQYF
15 | NA | TRBV5-1 | CASRESVANTGELFF
14 | NA | TRBV2 | CASTPYRDNSPLHF
11 | TRBD1 | TRBV11-3 | CASRGTGEAFF
17 | NA | TRBV30 | CAWSEGGGPGSTDTQYF
13 | TRBD2 | TRBV5-1 | CASCGRPQETQYF
13 | TRBD1 | TRBV18 | CASSTDRVSPLHF
13 | TRBD2 | TRBV28 | CAGKLAGTETQYF
13 | TRBD1 | TRBV2 | CASSRDSSYEQYF
14 | TRBD1 | TRBV19 | CATPEGTANEKLFF
12 | TRBD1 | TRBV29-1 | CSAHRGDNEQFF
16 | TRBD1 | TRBV7-9 | CASSFFIQGANQPQHF
17 | TRBD1 | TRBV19 | CASSPQGAAYLNQPQHF
13 | NA | TRBV15 | CATSRDPADTQYF
14 | TRBD2 | TRBV9 | CASSPGTSGETQYF
15 | TRBD1 | TRBV2 | CASSEMDRPNSPLHF